This passage covers 26 T cell receptor beta chains from one sample sequenced in a study of CD8 T cells in Susac syndrome (dated by TCRdb to about 2019). Library prep was done by the immunoSEQ multiplex PCR assay. RNA was extracted using the RNeasy kit, and roughly 0.45 to 1 microgram was reverse transcribed with random hexamers. TCRdb reran the public reads through fastp at Q25 and MiXCR, keeping productive beta chains. Records with the same CDR3 protein are collapsed into one entry carrying the most frequent genes and DNA. The table for this sample lists approximately 160,000 distinct CDR3 sequences; 92% of them were counted only once. The top ten clonotypes cover 0.08% of the sample. Sequencing used CD4+ T cells from PBMCs. The source is a human donor in good health.

The chain carries TRBV4-3 and TRBJ1-2; D call uncertain. In germline, CDR1 is LGHNA, CDR2 YSLEER. Trimming cost V 1 base and J 4 bases, with 10 bases left between them. The CDR3 has 14 amino acids. CDR3 sequence reads: CASSQVGYLYGYTF. DNA for the CDR3: TGCGCCAGCAGCCAAGTAGGTTACCTCTATGGCTACACCTTC.

The chain is built from TRBV28 and TRBJ2-7; D possibly corresponds to TRBD1 (6 bases). V lost 5 bases to trimming and J lost 3 bases, with 11 bases between them. There are 13 residues in the CDR3. The V gene's germline CDR1 is MDHEN and CDR2 SYDVKM. The CDR3 is CASSPDRLYEQYF. In nucleotides, the CDR3 is TGTGCCAGCAGTCCCGACAGGCTCTACGAGCAGTACTTC.

The V and J genes are TRBV5-6 and TRBJ1-2; no clear D gene. CDR3 length: 14 amino acids. Germline V gene data show CDR1 as SGHDT and CDR2 as YYEEEE. Trimming removed 4 bases at V and 4 bases at J, with 14 bases between. CDR3 sequence: CASSGGSPSYGYTF. CDR3 in DNA: TGTGCCAGCAGCGGAGGGTCTCCATCCTATGGCTACACCTTC.

On this clonotype: A junction boundary mismatches the germline segment, possibly from a read error. The V call is TRBV5-1, the J call TRBJ2-3; no clear D gene. CDR1 is SGHRS and CDR2 is YFSETQ in the germline V gene. The length of the CDR3 is 15 residues. The CDR3 spells CASRLAVVSTDTQYF. CDR3 nucleotide sequence: TGCGCCAGCAGGTTGGCGGTAGTAAGCACAGATACGCAGTATTTT.

The rearrangement uses TRBV6-1 and TRBJ2-2; D is undetermined. V lost 6 bases and J lost 1, with 9 bases in between. Per the germline V gene, CDR1 is MNHNS and CDR2 is SASEGT. The CDR3 has 14 residues. CDR3 residues: CASRRELNTGELFF. For the CDR3, the DNA is TGTGCCAGCAGGAGAGAGCTGAACACCGGGGAGCTGTTTTTT.

This clonotype has just one count. CDR3 nucleotide sequence: TGCGCCAGCAGCTACGGGACAGGCCAGGAGACCCAGTACTTC. Amino acids: CASSYGTGQETQYF. V is TRBV5-1 and J is TRBJ2-5, with 8 bases matching TRBD1. V trimming: 3 bases; J trimming: 5 bases; junction bases outside the gene matches: 6. CDR1 is SGHRS and CDR2 is YFSETQ in the germline V gene. The CDR3 is made up of 14 amino acids. The full variable domain, rest sourced from reference TRBV5-1 and TRBJ2-5, is KAGVTQTPRYLIKTRGQQVTLSCSPISGHRSVSWYQQTPGQGLQFLFEYFSETQRNKGNFPGRFSGRQFSNSRSEMNVSTLELGDSALYLCASSYGTGQETQYFGPGTRLLVL.

V gene TRBV11-2 combines with J gene TRBJ1-1, with a tentative D call TRBD1 (5 bases). The CDR3 runs 14 residues. Germline loops: CDR1 SGHAT, CDR2 FQNNGV. V was cut by 5 bases and J by 4 bases, with 14 bases left in between. Written as DNA, the CDR3 is TGTGCCAGCAGCGGTGGTAGGGGTTCCACTGAAGCTTTCTTT. It specifies CASSGGRGSTEAFF.

This clonotype came up a few times. V and J are TRBV6-2 or TRBV6-3 and TRBJ1-1; the match to TRBD1 covers 7 bases. Germline V gives CDR1 MNHEY, CDR2 SVGEGT. J was trimmed by 2 bases and V by 4 bases; bases with no gene match: 4. The CDR3 has 14 amino acids. CDR3 bases: TGTGCCAGCAGTTTACAGGGGACTAACACTGAAGCTTTCTTT. Amino acids: CASSLQGTNTEAFF.

The chain combines TRBV28 with TRBJ2-7; the D is unclear. The V gene's germline CDR1 is MDHEN and CDR2 SYDVKM. The V end lost 2 bases, the J end lost 2 bases, and 10 bases lay between the germline ends. CDR3 length: 14 amino acids. CDR3 region: CASSLEIAPYEQYF. In DNA form, the CDR3 reads TGTGCCAGCAGTTTAGAGATAGCTCCCTACGAGCAGTACTTC.

J is TRBJ2-6 and V is TRBV9, with D perhaps given as TRBD1 or TRBD2 (5 bases each). Per the germline V gene, CDR1 is SGDLS and CDR2 is YYNGEE. The ends were cut back, 3 bases at V and 4 bases at J, with 8 bases in the middle. The CDR3 extends over 14 amino acids. The CDR3 reads CASSAGTGANVLTF. CDR3 coding DNA: TGTGCCAGCAGCGCCGGGACCGGGGCCAACGTCCTGACTTTC.

The chain joins TRBV18 to TRBJ2-7; D is unclear. V shed 4 bases and J shed 6 bases, with 10 bases lying between them. The germline V gene has CDR1 KGHSH and CDR2 LQKENI. This CDR3 comprises 12 residues. The CDR3 sequence: CASSRDTTEQYF. CDR3 sequence (DNA): TGTGCCAGCTCACGCGATACGACCGAGCAGTACTTC.

The chain couples TRBV7-2 to TRBJ2-3; 11 bases map to TRBD2. The CDR3 has 16 residues. CDR1 and CDR2 (germline): SGHTA, FQGNSA. Germline trimming cut 2 bases from V and 6 bases from J; bases unmatched to any gene: 7. DNA for the CDR3: TGTGCCAGCAGCTTATATAGCGGGGGGGCCTGGGATACGCAGTATTTT. Amino acids: CASSLYSGGAWDTQYF.

The V call is TRBV2, the J call TRBJ1-5; maybe TRBD1 (5 bases). The germline V and J ends were trimmed by 3 bases and 5 bases, with 11 bases remaining between them. Germline CDR1 and CDR2: SNHLY and FYNNEI. This CDR3 contains 14 residues. The CDR3 here is CASSDWDSDQPQHF. CDR3 DNA sequence: TGTGCCAGCAGTGATTGGGACTCAGATCAGCCCCAGCATTTT. Full variable domain (remainder filled in from reference TRBV2 and TRBJ1-5): EPEVTQTPSHQVTQMGQEVILRCVPISNHLYFYWYRQILGQKVEFLVSFYNNEISEKSEIFDDQFSVERPDGSNFTLKIRSTKLEDSAMYFCASSDWDSDQPQHFGDGTRLSIL.

The DNA of the CDR3 is TGCAGCGGGGGGGTAGATGGCTACACCTTC. Amino acid sequence: CSGGVDGYTF. V and J are TRBV29-1 and TRBJ1-2; possibly TRBD1 for D (5 bases). Germline CDR1 reads SQVTM; CDR2 reads ANQGSEA. This CDR3 has 10 amino acids. Trimming removed 7 bases at V and 6 bases at J, with 9 bases between.

As for this clonotype: At one end, the junction sequence differs from germline, possibly due to a read error. The chain recombines TRBV3-1 with TRBJ2-4; 8 bases agree with TRBD1. The length of the CDR3 is 17 residues. Germline assignment: CDR1 LGHDT and CDR2 YNNKEL (reference sequence). DNA for the CDR3: TGTGTCAGCAGCCAAGTCGGCAGGGGGCGGGCCAAAAACATTCAGTACTTC. Its protein is CVSSQVGRGRAKNIQYF.

The V and J genes are TRBV5-1 and TRBJ2-7; maybe TRBD2 (5 bases). Germline CDR1 SGHRS, CDR2 YFSETQ. Trimming stripped 0 bases from V and 0 bases from J, with 7 bases between. This CDR3 contains 14 residues. CDR3 sequence (DNA): TGCGCCAGCAGCTTGGAGACTACCTCCTACGAGCAGTACTTC. This codes for CASSLETTSYEQYF.

The chain employs TRBV7-9 and TRBJ2-2; D not resolved. Trimming pared 1 base from V and 4 bases from J, leaving 7 bases between. This CDR3 is built from 14 residues. CDR1 and CDR2 from the germline V gene are SEHNR and FQNEAQ (reference sequence). The CDR3 DNA reads TGTGCCAGCAGCTTAGGGACGTTCACCGGGGAGCTGTTTTTT. Its protein is CASSLGTFTGELFF.

The chain carries TRBV5-1 and TRBJ2-5; weak D call: TRBD1 (5 bases). The germline gives CDR1 SGHRS, CDR2 YFSETQ. V shed 6 bases and J shed 1 base, with 13 bases lying between them. This CDR3 region has 14 residues. The CDR3, as DNA: TGCGCCAGCACAGTAGACAGCAGCCAAGAGACCCAGTACTTC. The encoded protein is CASTVDSSQETQYF. The complete variable domain, with remaining parts taken from reference TRBV5-1 and TRBJ2-5, reads KAGVTQTPRYLIKTRGQQVTLSCSPISGHRSVSWYQQTPGQGLQFLFEYFSETQRNKGNFPGRFSGRQFSNSRSEMNVSTLELGDSALYLCASTVDSSQETQYFGPGTRLLVL.

This clonotype has a single count. The V call is TRBV9, the J call TRBJ2-5; a possible D gene is TRBD1 (6 bases). Per the germline V gene, CDR1 is SGDLS and CDR2 is YYNGEE. The CDR3 consists of 16 residues. The V gene lost 2 bases and the J gene lost 0 bases, with 14 bases spanning the gap. The DNA of the CDR3 is TGTGCCAGCAGCGTGGGACAACCAGCCTACCAAGAGACCCAGTACTTC. It encodes CASSVGQPAYQETQYF. The whole variable domain, filled in from reference TRBV9 and TRBJ2-5, reads DSGVTQTPKHLITATGQRVTLRCSPRSGDLSVYWYQQSLDQGLQFLIQYYNGEERAKGNILERFSAQQFPDLHSELNLSSLELGDSALYFCASSVGQPAYQETQYFGPGTRLLVL.

This clonotype appeared a single time. The V gene is TRBV7-2, the J gene TRBJ1-2; 10 bases match TRBD1. Germline assignment: CDR1 SGHTA and CDR2 FQGNSA. The CDR3 has 17 amino acids. V lost 0 bases to trimming and J lost 0 bases; unmatched junction nucleotides: 4. CDR3 amino acids: CASSLAGTGETNYGYTF. The DNA of the CDR3 is TGTGCCAGCAGCTTAGCGGGGACAGGGGAAACTAACTATGGCTACACCTTC.

This clonotype was recorded only once. The rearrangement uses TRBV4-2 and TRBJ2-5; D is ambiguous. The CDR3 spans 19 residues. V dropped 0 bases and J dropped 0 bases, with 20 bases sitting between them. Germline CDR1 is LGHNA and CDR2 is YNFKEQ. CDR3 sequence (DNA): TGTGCCAGCAGCCAAGATGTCGGGTCTAGTGACTCGTACCAAGAGACCCAGTACTTC. Translated: CASSQDVGSSDSYQETQYF.

The J gene is TRBJ1-1, the V gene TRBV29-1; D is ambiguous. Germline loops: CDR1 SQVTM, CDR2 ANQGSEA. This CDR3 has 14 residues. With 7 bases removed from V and 0 bases from J, the gap between germline ends came to 15 bases. The CDR3: CSETEQAMNTEAFF. The CDR3 nucleotides read TGCAGCGAGACCGAACAAGCGATGAACACTGAAGCTTTCTTT.

This chain connects TRBV6-1 to TRBJ1-1, with D possibly matching TRBD1 (5 bases). The CDR3 has 14 amino acids. Between the trimmed V and J ends, which lost 6 bases and 1 base, there was a span of 12 bases. CDR1 is MNHNS and CDR2 is SASEGT in the germline V gene. The CDR3 DNA reads TGTGCCAGCAGAGGGGTCCTGGGGAACACTGAAGCTTTCTTT. It encodes CASRGVLGNTEAFF.

The genes are TRBV15 and TRBJ2-1, with TRBD2 identical over 11 bases. V dropped 9 bases and J dropped 8; count of bases not matched to a gene: 3. CDR3 length: 12 amino acids. Germline V gene lookup returns CDR1 LNHNV and CDR2 YYDKDF (reference sequence). DNA of the CDR3: TGTGCCACGAAGACTAGCGGGGATGAGCAGTTCTTC. It specifies CATKTSGDEQFF.

V usage is TRBV5-1 and J usage is TRBJ2-7; D is unresolved. Deletions cut 4 bases from V and 2 bases from J, with 10 bases between. From germline, CDR1 is SGHRS and CDR2 YFSETQ. The CDR3 consists of 13 residues. CDR3 DNA: TGCGCCAGCAGCCAACAGTTTCCCTACGAGCAGTACTTC. Its translation is CASSQQFPYEQYF.

With respect to this clonotype: Since the CDR3 does not end with the conserved phenylalanine or tryptophan, this likely comes from a read error. The chain combines TRBV5-1 with TRBJ1-1, with D maybe TRBD1 (6 bases). The V and J ends lost 4 bases and 0 bases respectively, with 10 bases between them. This CDR3 comprises 14 residues. From germline, CDR1 is SGHRS and CDR2 YFSETQ. The CDR3, as DNA: TGCGCCAGCAGCATGACAGGTATGAACACTGAAGCTTTCTAT. Amino acids: CASSMTGMNTEAFY.